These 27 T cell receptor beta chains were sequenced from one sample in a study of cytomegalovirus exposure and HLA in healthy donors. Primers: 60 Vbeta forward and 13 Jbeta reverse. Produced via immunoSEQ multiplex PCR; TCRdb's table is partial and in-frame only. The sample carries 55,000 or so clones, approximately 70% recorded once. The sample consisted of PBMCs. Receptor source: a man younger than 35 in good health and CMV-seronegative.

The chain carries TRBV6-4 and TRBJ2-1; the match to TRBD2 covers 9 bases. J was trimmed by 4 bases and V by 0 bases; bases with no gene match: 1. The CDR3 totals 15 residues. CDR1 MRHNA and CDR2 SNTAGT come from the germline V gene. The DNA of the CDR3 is TGTGCCAGCAGTGACTCTAGCGGGAGTTACAATGAGCAGTTCTTC. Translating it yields CASSDSSGSYNEQFF.

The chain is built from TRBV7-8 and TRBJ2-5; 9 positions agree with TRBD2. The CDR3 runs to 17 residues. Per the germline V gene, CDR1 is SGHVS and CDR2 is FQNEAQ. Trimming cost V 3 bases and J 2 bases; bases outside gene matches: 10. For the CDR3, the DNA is TGTGCCAGCAGCTTCCGAGTGGGGCGGGAGGGACAAGAGACCCAGTACTTC. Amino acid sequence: CASSFRVGREGQETQYF.

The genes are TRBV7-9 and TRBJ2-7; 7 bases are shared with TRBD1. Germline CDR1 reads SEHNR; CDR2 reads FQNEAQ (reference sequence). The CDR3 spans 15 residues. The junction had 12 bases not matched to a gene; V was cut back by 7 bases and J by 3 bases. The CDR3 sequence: CASILSGTALYEQYF. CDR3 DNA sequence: TGTGCCAGCATCCTATCCGGGACAGCTCTCTACGAGCAGTACTTC.

In DNA form, the CDR3 reads TGTGCCAGCAGCTTGAATCCCCTCCCTAGCGGCGGAAACGAGCAGTACTTC. This codes for CASSLNPLPSGGNEQYF. The rearrangement joins TRBV5-4 to TRBJ2-7; TRBD2 matches at 7 bases. Per the germline V gene, CDR1 is SGHNT and CDR2 is YYREEE (reference sequence). Trimming removed 1 base from V and 5 bases from J; junction bases left unmatched: 15. This CDR3 comprises 17 residues.

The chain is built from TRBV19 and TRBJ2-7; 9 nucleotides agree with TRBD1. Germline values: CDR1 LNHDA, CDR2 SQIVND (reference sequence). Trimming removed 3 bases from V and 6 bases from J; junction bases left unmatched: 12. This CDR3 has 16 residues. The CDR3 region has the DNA TGTGCCAGTAGTATGGGGACAGGGACTCCGCGGCGCGAGCAGTACTTC. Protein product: CASSMGTGTPRREQYF.

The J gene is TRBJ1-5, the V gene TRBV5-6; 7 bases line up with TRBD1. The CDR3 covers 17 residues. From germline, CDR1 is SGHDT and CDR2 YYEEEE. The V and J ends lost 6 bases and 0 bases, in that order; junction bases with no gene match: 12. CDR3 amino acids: CASNSRGRGDSNQPQHF. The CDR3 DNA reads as TGTGCCAGCAACTCCAGGGGGAGAGGAGATAGCAATCAGCCCCAGCATTTT.

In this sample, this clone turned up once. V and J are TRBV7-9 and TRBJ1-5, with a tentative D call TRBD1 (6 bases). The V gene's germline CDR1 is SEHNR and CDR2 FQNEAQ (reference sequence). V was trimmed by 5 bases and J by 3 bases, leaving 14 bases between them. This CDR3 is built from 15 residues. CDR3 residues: CASSVQGGNNQPQHF. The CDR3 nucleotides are TGTGCCAGCAGCGTACAGGGAGGGAACAATCAGCCCCAGCATTTT.

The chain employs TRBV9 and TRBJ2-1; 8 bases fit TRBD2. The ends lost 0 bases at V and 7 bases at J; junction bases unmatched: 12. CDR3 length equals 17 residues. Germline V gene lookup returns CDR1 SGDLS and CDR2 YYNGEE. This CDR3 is CASSVDIREGLGNEQFF. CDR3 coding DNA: TGTGCCAGCAGCGTAGATATCCGGGAGGGCTTGGGAAATGAGCAGTTCTTC.

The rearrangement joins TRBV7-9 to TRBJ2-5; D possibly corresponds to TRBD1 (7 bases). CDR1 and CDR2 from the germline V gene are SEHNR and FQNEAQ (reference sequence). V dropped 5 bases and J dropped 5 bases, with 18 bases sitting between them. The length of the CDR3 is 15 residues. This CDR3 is CASSRATGRMETQYF. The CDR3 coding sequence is TGTGCCAGCAGCCGAGCGACAGGGAGGATGGAGACCCAGTACTTC.

The CDR3 DNA follows: TGTGCCTGGAGTTCCCCGAGCCCTGGCTACACCTTC. The encoded protein is CAWSSPSPGYTF. The chain uses TRBV30 and TRBJ1-2; D is unclear. The CDR3 spans 12 residues. Looked up from germline, CDR1 is GTSNPN and CDR2 is SVGIG (reference sequence). With 2 bases removed from V and 7 bases from J, the gap between germline ends came to 11 bases.

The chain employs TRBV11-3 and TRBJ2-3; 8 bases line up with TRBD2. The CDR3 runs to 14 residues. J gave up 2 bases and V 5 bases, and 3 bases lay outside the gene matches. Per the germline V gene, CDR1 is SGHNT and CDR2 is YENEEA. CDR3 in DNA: TGTGCCAGCAGCGCCGGGAGGGCCACAGATACGCAGTATTTT. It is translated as CASSAGRATDTQYF.

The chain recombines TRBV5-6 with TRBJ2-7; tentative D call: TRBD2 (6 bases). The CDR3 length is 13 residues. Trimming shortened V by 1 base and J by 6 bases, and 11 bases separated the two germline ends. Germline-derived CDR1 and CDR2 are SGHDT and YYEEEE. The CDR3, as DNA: TGTGCCAGCAGCTTGATGTACGGGGGCGAGCAGTACTTC. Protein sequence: CASSLMYGGEQYF.

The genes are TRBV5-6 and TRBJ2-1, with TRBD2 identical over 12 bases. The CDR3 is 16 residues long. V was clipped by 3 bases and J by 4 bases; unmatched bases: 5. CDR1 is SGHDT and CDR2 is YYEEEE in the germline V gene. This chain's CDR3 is CASSSSLAGGYNEQFF. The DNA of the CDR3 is TGTGCCAGCAGCTCTTCACTAGCGGGAGGTTACAATGAGCAGTTCTTC. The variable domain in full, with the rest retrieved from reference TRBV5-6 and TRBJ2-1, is DAGVTQSPTHLIKTRGQQVTLRCSPKSGHDTVSWYQQALGQGPQFIFQYYEEEERQRGNFPDRFSGHQFPNYSSELNVNALLLGDSALYLCASSSSLAGGYNEQFFGPGTRLTVL.

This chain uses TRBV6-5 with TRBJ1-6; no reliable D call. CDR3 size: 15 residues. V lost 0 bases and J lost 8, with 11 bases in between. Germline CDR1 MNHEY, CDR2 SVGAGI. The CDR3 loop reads CASSYSKMSDSPLHF. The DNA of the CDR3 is TGTGCCAGCAGTTACTCGAAGATGTCGGATTCACCCCTCCACTTT.

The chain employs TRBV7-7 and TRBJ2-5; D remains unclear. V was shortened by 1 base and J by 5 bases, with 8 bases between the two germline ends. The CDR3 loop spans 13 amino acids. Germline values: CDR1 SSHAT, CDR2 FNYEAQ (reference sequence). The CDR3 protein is CASSLGGSETQYF. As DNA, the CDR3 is TGTGCCAGCAGCTTAGGAGGCTCTGAGACCCAGTACTTC.

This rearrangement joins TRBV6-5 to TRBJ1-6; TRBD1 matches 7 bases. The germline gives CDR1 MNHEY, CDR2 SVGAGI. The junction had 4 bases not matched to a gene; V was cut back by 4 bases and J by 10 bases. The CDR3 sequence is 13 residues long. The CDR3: CASSWRDSSPLHF. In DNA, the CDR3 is TGTGCCAGCAGTTGGAGGGACAGCTCACCCCTCCACTTT.

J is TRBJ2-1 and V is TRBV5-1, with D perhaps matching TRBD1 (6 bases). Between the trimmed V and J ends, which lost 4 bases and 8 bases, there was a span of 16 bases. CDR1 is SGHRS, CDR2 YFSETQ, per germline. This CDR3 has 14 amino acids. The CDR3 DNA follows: TGCGCCAGCAGCATACCGCACAGGGCGGATGAGCAGTTCTTC. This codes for CASSIPHRADEQFF.

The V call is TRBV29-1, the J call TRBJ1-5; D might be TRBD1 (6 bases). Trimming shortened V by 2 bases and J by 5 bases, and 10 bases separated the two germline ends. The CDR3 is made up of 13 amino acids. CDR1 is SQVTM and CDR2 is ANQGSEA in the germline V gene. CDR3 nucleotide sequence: TGCAGCGTTGAAATCCACAGGGATCAGCCCCAGCATTTT. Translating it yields CSVEIHRDQPQHF.

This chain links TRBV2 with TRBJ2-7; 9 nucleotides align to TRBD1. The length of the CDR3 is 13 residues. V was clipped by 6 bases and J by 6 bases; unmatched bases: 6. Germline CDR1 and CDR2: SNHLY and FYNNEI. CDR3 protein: CASRDRGAGEQYF. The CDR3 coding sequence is TGTGCCAGCAGAGACAGGGGGGCTGGCGAGCAGTACTTC.

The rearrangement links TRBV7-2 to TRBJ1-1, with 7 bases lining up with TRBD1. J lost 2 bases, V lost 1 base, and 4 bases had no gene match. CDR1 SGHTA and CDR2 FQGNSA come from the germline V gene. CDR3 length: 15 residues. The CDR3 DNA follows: TGTGCCAGCAGCTTAGGGACAGGCTACAACACTGAAGCTTTCTTT. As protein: CASSLGTGYNTEAFF.

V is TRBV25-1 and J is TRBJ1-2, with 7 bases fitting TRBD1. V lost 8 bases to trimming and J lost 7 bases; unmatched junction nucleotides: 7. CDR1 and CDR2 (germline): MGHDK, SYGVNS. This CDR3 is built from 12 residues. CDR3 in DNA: TGTGCCAGCCACTTGACAGGGACTGGCTACACCTTC. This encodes CASHLTGTGYTF.

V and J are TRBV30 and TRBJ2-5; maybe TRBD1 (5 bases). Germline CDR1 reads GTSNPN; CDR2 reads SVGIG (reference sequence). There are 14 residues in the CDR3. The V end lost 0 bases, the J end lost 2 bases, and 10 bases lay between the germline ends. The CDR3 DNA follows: TGTGCCTGGAGTGTAGGGGCAGCGCAAGAGACCCAGTACTTC. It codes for CAWSVGAAQETQYF.

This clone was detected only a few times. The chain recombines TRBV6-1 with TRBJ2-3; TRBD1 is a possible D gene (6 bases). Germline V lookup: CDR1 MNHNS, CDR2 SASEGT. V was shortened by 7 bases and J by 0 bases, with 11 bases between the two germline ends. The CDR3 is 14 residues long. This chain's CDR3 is CASTGTPSTDTQYF. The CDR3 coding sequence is TGTGCCAGCACGGGGACACCTAGCACAGATACGCAGTATTTT.

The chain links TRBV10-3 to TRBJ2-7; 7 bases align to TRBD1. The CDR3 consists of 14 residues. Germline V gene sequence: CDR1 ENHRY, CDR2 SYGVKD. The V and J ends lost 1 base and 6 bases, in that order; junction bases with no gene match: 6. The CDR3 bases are TGTGCCATCAGTGAGTTAGCACAGGGGAGCGAGCAGTACTTC. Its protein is CAISELAQGSEQYF.

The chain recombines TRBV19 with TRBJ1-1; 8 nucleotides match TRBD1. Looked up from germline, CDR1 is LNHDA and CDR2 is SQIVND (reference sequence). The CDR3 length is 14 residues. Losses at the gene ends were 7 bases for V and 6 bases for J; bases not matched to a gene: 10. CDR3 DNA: TGTGCCAGTAATGGGAACAGGGGGAGGCCTGAAGCTTTCTTT. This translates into CASNGNRGRPEAFF.

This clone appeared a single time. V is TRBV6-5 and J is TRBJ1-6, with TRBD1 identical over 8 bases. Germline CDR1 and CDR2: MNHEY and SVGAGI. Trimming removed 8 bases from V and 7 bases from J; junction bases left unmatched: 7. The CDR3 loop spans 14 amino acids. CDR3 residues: CASRRDRLNSPLHF. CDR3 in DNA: TGTGCCAGCCGCCGGGACAGGCTAAATTCACCCCTCCACTTT.

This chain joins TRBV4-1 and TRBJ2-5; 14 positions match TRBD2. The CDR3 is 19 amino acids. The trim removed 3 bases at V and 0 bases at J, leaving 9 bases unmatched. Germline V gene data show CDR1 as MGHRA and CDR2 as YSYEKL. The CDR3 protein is CASSHPGLAGGPNQETQYF. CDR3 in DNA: TGCGCCAGCAGCCATCCCGGACTAGCGGGAGGCCCAAACCAAGAGACCCAGTACTTC.